The 24 T cell receptor beta chains reported below all come from one sample, sequenced in a study of blood T cell repertoires in COVID-19. This table comes from immunoSEQ multiplex PCR, and its TCRdb copy is limited to in-frame clones, with some not included. The sample yields 250,000 to 350,000 clones, approximately 90% seen once. Input material: peripheral blood. All receptors come from a young man with active or convalescent COVID-19.

In this sample, this clone turned up once. The chain is built from TRBV3-1 (or the pseudogene TRBV3-2) and TRBJ2-1, with D perhaps matching TRBD2 (6 bases). Per germline, CDR1 LGHDT and CDR2 YNNKEL (reference sequence). V was cut by 0 bases and J by 0 bases, with 6 bases left in between. This CDR3 has 15 amino acids. The CDR3 DNA sequence: TGTGCCAGCAGCCAAGACGGGAGCTCCTACAATGAGCAGTTCTTC. Its protein product is CASSQDGSSYNEQFF.

The chain is built from TRBV5-1 and TRBJ2-6; TRBD1 aligns across 7 bases. This CDR3 spans 18 amino acids. Germline V CDR1 and CDR2: SGHRS, YFSETQ. The ends lost 0 bases at V and 0 bases at J; junction bases unmatched: 6. The CDR3: CASSLAGTAPSGANVLTF. The CDR3 coding sequence is TGCGCCAGCAGCTTGGCCGGGACAGCCCCCTCTGGGGCCAACGTCCTGACTTTC.

This rearrangement joins TRBV14 to TRBJ2-2, with 7 positions matching TRBD2. The CDR3 extends over 13 amino acids. The J segment lost 6 bases and the V segment lost 5 bases, leaving 3 bases of the junction unmatched. From germline, CDR1 is SGHDN and CDR2 FVKESK. DNA for the CDR3: TGTGCCAGCAGCATAGGACTAGCCGGGGAGCTGTTTTTT. Protein sequence: CASSIGLAGELFF. The whole variable domain, remainder taken from reference TRBV14 and TRBJ2-2, is EAGVTQFPSHSVIEKGQTVTLRCDPISGHDNLYWYRRVMGKEIKFLLHFVKESKQDESGMPNNRFLAERTGGTYSTLKVQPAELEDSGVYFCASSIGLAGELFFGEGSRLTVL.

The chain uses TRBV3-1 (or the pseudogene TRBV3-2) and TRBJ2-1; 13 bases fit TRBD2. Per germline, CDR1 LGHDT and CDR2 YNNKEL (reference sequence). CDR3 length: 18 amino acids. V lost 4 bases to trimming and J lost 4 bases; unmatched junction nucleotides: 10. The CDR3 DNA sequence: TGTGCCAGCAGCCTGACTAGCGGGAGGTTATCGCGGTACAATGAGCAGTTCTTC. This gives the protein CASSLTSGRLSRYNEQFF.

The V gene is TRBV19, the J gene TRBJ2-1; TRBD2 might be the D (7 bases). CDR1 is LNHDA and CDR2 is SQIVND in the germline V gene (reference sequence). The CDR3 sequence is 13 residues long. The CDR3: CVREDSSYNEQFF. CDR3 DNA sequence: TGTGTCCGGGAGGACAGCTCCTACAATGAGCAGTTCTTC.

This chain connects TRBV3-1 (or the pseudogene TRBV3-2) to TRBJ1-6; D is ambiguous. Germline V gene lookup returns CDR1 LGHDT and CDR2 YNNKEL (reference sequence). The V gene lost 1 base and the J gene lost 10 bases, with 8 bases spanning the gap. The CDR3 covers 13 residues. The CDR3 protein is CASSQALASPLHF. The CDR3 region has the DNA TGTGCCAGCAGCCAAGCTTTGGCCTCACCCCTCCACTTT.

This rearrangement joins TRBV12-3 or TRBV12-4 to TRBJ1-1; D uncertain. The CDR3 totals 13 residues. Trimming took off 1 base at V and 7 bases at J, with 10 bases between the two ends. The CDR3 reads CASSLGGGVEAFF. Here the CDR3 DNA reads TGTGCCAGCAGTTTAGGAGGCGGGGTTGAAGCTTTCTTT.

The chain uses TRBV4-1 and TRBJ2-1; no clear D gene. The V end lost 4 bases, the J end lost 6 bases, and 13 bases lay between the germline ends. In germline, CDR1 is MGHRA, CDR2 YSYEKL. The CDR3 has 14 amino acids. The DNA of the CDR3 is TGCGCCAGCAGCCCGTTTGTGGCAGTCAATGAGCAGTTCTTC. Its protein product is CASSPFVAVNEQFF.

The chain combines TRBV7-2 with TRBJ1-2, with TRBD1 matching 7 bases. The junction had 3 bases not matched to a gene; V was cut back by 1 base and J by 1 base. This CDR3 has 15 amino acids. CDR1 and CDR2 (germline): SGHTA, FQGNSA. CDR3 residues: CASSLGGTVNYGYTF. The CDR3 region has the DNA TGTGCCAGCAGCTTAGGGGGGACAGTTAACTATGGCTACACCTTC.

The gene calls are TRBV7-8 and TRBJ2-1; 7 bases fit TRBD2. CDR3 length: 16 amino acids. The V gene end was trimmed by 4 bases and the J gene end by 5 bases; junction bases not matched to a gene: 11. Germline CDR1 SGHVS, CDR2 FQNEAQ. In DNA, the CDR3 is TGTGCCAGCAGCTCCCAGGGCGGGGGTGGCCACAATGAGCAGTTCTTC. Amino acids: CASSSQGGGGHNEQFF.

The sample holds one count of this clone. The chain uses TRBV2 and TRBJ1-1; no definite D call. Germline CDR1 reads SNHLY; CDR2 reads FYNNEI. V was clipped by 7 bases and J by 0 bases, with 12 bases between them. The CDR3 has 14 amino acids. CDR3 sequence (DNA): TGTGCCAGCACTAGGACGGGAATGAACACTGAAGCTTTCTTT. Its translation: CASTRTGMNTEAFF.

The chain combines TRBV2 with TRBJ2-7; D uncertain. This CDR3 is 12 amino acids long. Germline lookup yields CDR1 SNHLY and CDR2 FYNNEI. Trimming cost V 4 bases and J 2 bases, with 6 bases left between them. The CDR3 sequence: CASSGLTYEQYF. The CDR3 DNA reads as TGTGCCAGCAGTGGTCTAACCTACGAGCAGTACTTC.

This clone showed up just a few times. This rearrangement joins TRBV27 to TRBJ1-2, with D unresolved. V lost 8 bases and J 3 bases, leaving 13 bases between the germline ends. Germline V CDR1 and CDR2: MNHEY, SMNVEV (reference sequence). The CDR3 spans 13 residues. CDR3 sequence: CASAPQAHYGYTF. The CDR3 DNA sequence: TGTGCCAGCGCTCCCCAGGCACACTATGGCTACACCTTC.

The J gene is TRBJ1-5, the V gene TRBV27; D is unclear. Trimming stripped 5 bases from V and 5 bases from J, with 16 bases between. CDR3 size: 15 residues. The germline V gene has CDR1 MNHEY and CDR2 SMNVEV (reference sequence). The CDR3 sequence is CASSPRIGDYQPQHF. CDR3 bases: TGTGCCAGCAGTCCCCGGATAGGCGACTATCAGCCCCAGCATTTT.

This chain uses TRBV28 with TRBJ2-5; the D gene is possibly TRBD2 (6 bases). V lost 2 bases to trimming and J lost 10 bases, with 20 bases between them. The CDR3 runs to 15 residues. Germline V gene data show CDR1 as MDHEN and CDR2 as SYDVKM. As DNA, the CDR3 is TGTGCCAGCAGTTTAATAGGCGTTTCGGTCGGGAGCCAGTACTTC. It encodes CASSLIGVSVGSQYF. Combining the CDR3 with reference TRBV28 and TRBJ2-5 gives the whole variable domain DVKVTQSSRYLVKRTGEKVFLECVQDMDHENMFWYRQDPGLGLRLIYFSYDVKMKEKGDIPEGYSVSREKKERFSLILESASTNQTSMYLCASSLIGVSVGSQYFGPGTRLLVL.

J is TRBJ2-7 and V is TRBV15; TRBD1 matches 7 bases. J lost 6 bases, V lost 5 bases, and 13 bases had no gene match. Germline CDR1 reads LNHNV; CDR2 reads YYDKDF (reference sequence). CDR3 length: 15 residues. The CDR3 spells CATSGQTGLFVEQYF. DNA of the CDR3: TGTGCCACCAGCGGACAGACAGGGTTGTTCGTCGAGCAGTACTTC.

This chain links TRBV4-2 with TRBJ1-3; no definite D call. V was cut by 1 base and J by 0 bases, with 13 bases left in between. Germline V gene sequence: CDR1 LGHNA, CDR2 YNFKEQ. CDR3 length equals 17 residues. CDR3 in amino acids: CASSQVRLQSSGNTIYF. CDR3 in DNA: TGTGCCAGCAGCCAAGTCAGACTACAGTCCTCTGGAAACACCATATATTTT.

The DNA for the CDR3 is TGTGCCAGCAGCGCCGACAGGGGGATGGGAAACACCATATATTTT. Protein: CASSADRGMGNTIYF. The chain links TRBV6-5 to TRBJ1-3, with TRBD1 matching 9 bases. Unmatched junction bases numbered 7, after V lost 6 bases and J lost 4 bases. CDR1 is MNHEY, CDR2 SVGAGI, per germline. The CDR3 is 15 amino acids.

The rearrangement joins TRBV4-1 to TRBJ1-2; D is perhaps TRBD1 (5 bases). The ends were cut back, 1 base at V and 8 bases at J, with 11 bases in the middle. The CDR3 spans 13 residues. Germline V CDR1 and CDR2: MGHRA, YSYEKL. The CDR3 spells CASSQVGTRGYTF. The DNA for the CDR3 is TGCGCCAGCAGCCAAGTCGGGACTCGGGGCTACACCTTC.

The genes are TRBV3-1 (or the pseudogene TRBV3-2) and TRBJ2-1; 10 bases line up with TRBD2. This CDR3 has 14 amino acids. Trimming cost V 6 bases and J 9 bases; bases outside gene matches: 8. The germline gives CDR1 LGHDT, CDR2 YNNKEL (reference sequence). The CDR3 spells CASRKAGGPGEQFF. DNA for the CDR3: TGTGCCAGCAGAAAAGCGGGAGGGCCGGGTGAGCAGTTCTTC.

The chain is built from TRBV29-1 and TRBJ1-2, with 11 bases matching TRBD1. The CDR3 covers 14 residues. The ends lost 6 bases at V and 7 bases at J; junction bases unmatched: 10. Germline V gene data show CDR1 as SQVTM and CDR2 as ANQGSEA. The CDR3: CSVQDRGRTLGYTF. CDR3 nucleotides: TGCAGCGTCCAGGACAGGGGGCGGACCCTTGGCTACACCTTC.

The V gene is TRBV5-8, the J gene TRBJ2-6; the D is unclear. The ends were cut back, 0 bases at V and 0 bases at J, with 4 bases in the middle. The CDR3 extends over 15 amino acids. The germline V gene encodes CDR1 SGHTS and CDR2 YDEGEE. As DNA, the CDR3 is TGTGCCAGCAGCTTGGCGAGCTCTGGGGCCAACGTCCTGACTTTC. It is translated as CASSLASSGANVLTF.

The rearrangement uses TRBV6-5 and TRBJ1-1; TRBD1 matches 9 bases. The junction had 7 bases not matched to a gene; V was cut back by 6 bases and J by 5 bases. Germline V lookup: CDR1 MNHEY, CDR2 SVGAGI. CDR3 length: 14 amino acids. CDR3 nucleotides: TGTGCCAGCAGACTACAGGGGGCTTGGACTGAAGCTTTCTTT. Translation: CASRLQGAWTEAFF.

This sequence joins TRBV11-3 and TRBJ2-6, with a weak D call TRBD2 (5 bases). Germline CDR1 is SGHNT and CDR2 is YENEEA. The germline V and J ends were trimmed by 5 bases and 0 bases, with 8 bases remaining between them. CDR3 length equals 15 residues. The chain's CDR3 is CASSPGISGANVLTF. In nucleotides, the CDR3 is TGTGCCAGCAGCCCGGGGATCTCTGGGGCCAACGTCCTGACTTTC.